This T cell receptor (beta chain) was captured in a study of graft-versus-host responses after intestinal transplantation. Looking at the study overall: The transplants performed in recipients were multivisceral, liver-intestinal, or isolated intestinal. After anti-thymocyte globulin induction, recipients took tacrolimus and steroids for 2 to 3 years.

Study findings and constraints: The study associated peak circulating GvH clone levels with early post-transplant HvG declines. Allografts of one patient group, those with graft-donor T cell macrochimerism, had high graft-versus-host to host-versus-graft clonal ratios.

Note on this clone: The antigen is undetermined.

Here immunoSEQ multiplex PCR was the method, and the copy in TCRdb shows in-frame clones only, minus some. The data hold tens of thousands of clones, with about 95% observed a single time. The origin of this receptor is a human donor who was the organ donor for an intestinal transplant. The starting material was unstimulated CD8+ T cells sorted from spleen or lymph node cells, obtained before transplant.

CDR3: CASSIGQPYSNQPQHF. CDR3 in DNA: TGTGCCAGTAGTATTGGACAGCCTTATAGCAATCAGCCCCAGCATTTT. The rearrangement links TRBV19 to TRBJ1-5, with D perhaps TRBD1 (6 bases). V was pared by 3 bases and J by 0 bases, with 12 bases between. The germline CDR1 and CDR2 sequences are LNHDA and SQIVND (reference sequence). The CDR3 has 16 residues.